This TCR beta chain was documented in a study of blood T cell repertoires in COVID-19. Study background: Collection of acute and convalescent COVID-19 samples took place in the United States, Italy and Spain. T cells, B-cell-depleted T cells, or PBMCs provided the cDNA or gDNA that served as material.

Seattle enrolled patients during active infection and tracked them longitudinally. Germline lookup yields CDR1 LGHNA and CDR2 YNFKEQ. This CDR3 spans 17 amino acids. Trimming took 0 bases from V and 5 from J; bases not matched to a gene: 10. As processed by the authors: Estimates of nucleated cell counts were drawn from the amplification of reference gene primers. Sequenced by immunoSEQ multiplex PCR; TCRdb stores in-frame clones only, minus some. The V and J calls and the clone size are those of that table, but D and trimming were determined from the DNA. The sample contains 150,000 to 170,000 clones, about 85% of which appear only once.

This chain uses TRBV4-2 with TRBJ2-3, with 8 nucleotides matching TRBD2. The sequence derives from an older woman with COVID-19, enrolled during active disease. Sequenced: peripheral blood. In DNA form, the CDR3 reads TGTGCCAGCAGCCAAGATAAAGTACGGGGGGGCCAAGATACGCAGTATTTT. Translating it yields CASSQDKVRGGQDTQYF.